This TCR beta chain comes out of a study of tissue T cells after allogeneic stem cell transplantation. This clone was counted between two and nine times. The listed genes are named as in mouse. Clones were read by immunoSEQ multiplex PCR, and TCRdb kept only the in-frame ones, dropping some. Among approximately 45,000 clones, about three quarters were seen once, and the ten largest hold around 0.5%. The receptor's source is a pool of C57BL/6 mice in good health. What was sequenced was sorted cells pooled from one or two spleens.

The sequenced CDR3 bases are TGTGCCAGCAGCCAAGATCCAGATTCTGGAAATACGCTCTAT. The encoded protein is CASSQDPDSGNTLY. The whole CDR3 sequence is CASSQDPDSGNTLYF. This chain connects TRBV2 to TRBJ1-3; D not resolved. The CDR3 goes on 1 residue after the read ends, and that part is filled in from the germline J gene. Germline V gives CDR1 LGHNA, CDR2 YSYQKL. V was clipped by 0 bases and J by 0 bases, with 6 bases between them. The CDR3 has 15 residues.